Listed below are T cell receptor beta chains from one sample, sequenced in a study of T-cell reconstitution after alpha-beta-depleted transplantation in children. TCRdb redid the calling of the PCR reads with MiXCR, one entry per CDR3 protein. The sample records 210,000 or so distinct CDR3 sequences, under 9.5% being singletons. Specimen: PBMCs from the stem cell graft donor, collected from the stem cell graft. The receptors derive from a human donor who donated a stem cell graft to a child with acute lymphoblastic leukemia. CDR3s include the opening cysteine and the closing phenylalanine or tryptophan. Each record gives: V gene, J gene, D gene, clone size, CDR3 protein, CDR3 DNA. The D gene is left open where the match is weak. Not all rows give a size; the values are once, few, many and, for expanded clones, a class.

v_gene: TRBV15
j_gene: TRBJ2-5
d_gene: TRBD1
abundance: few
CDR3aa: CATSTKTGGAETQYF
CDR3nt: TGTGCCACCAGCACCAAGACAGGGGGCGCGGAGACCCAGTACTTC

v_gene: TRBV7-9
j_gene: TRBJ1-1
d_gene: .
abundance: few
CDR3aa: CASSDGHNTEAFF
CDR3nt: TGTGCCAGCAGCGATGGACATAACACTGAAGCTTTCTTT

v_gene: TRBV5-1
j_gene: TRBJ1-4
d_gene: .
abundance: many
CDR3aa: CASSLGGQSNEKLFF
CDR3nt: TGCGCCAGCAGCTTGGGAGGGCAGTCTAATGAAAAACTGTTTTTT

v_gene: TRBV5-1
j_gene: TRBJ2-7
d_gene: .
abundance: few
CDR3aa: CASSLPGTYEQYF
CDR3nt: TGCGCCAGCAGCTTGCCTGGTACCTACGAGCAGTACTTC

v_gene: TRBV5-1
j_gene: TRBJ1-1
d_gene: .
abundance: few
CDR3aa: CASSLVADNTEAFF
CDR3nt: TGCGCCAGCAGCTTGGTTGCAGATAACACTGAAGCTTTCTTT

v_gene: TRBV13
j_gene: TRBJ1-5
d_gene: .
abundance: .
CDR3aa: CASSLAPGSHQPQHF
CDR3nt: TGTGCCAGCAGCTTAGCCCCAGGGTCGCATCAGCCCCAGCATTTT

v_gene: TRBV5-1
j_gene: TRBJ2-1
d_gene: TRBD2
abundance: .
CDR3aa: CASSLVAGGLAEQFF
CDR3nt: TGCGCCAGCAGCTTGGTAGCGGGGGGGCTAGCTGAGCAGTTCTTC

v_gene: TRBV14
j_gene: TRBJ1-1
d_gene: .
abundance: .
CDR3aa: CASSQIGQRNTEAFF
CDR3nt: TGTGCCAGCAGCCAGATTGGGCAGCGAAACACTGAAGCTTTCTTT

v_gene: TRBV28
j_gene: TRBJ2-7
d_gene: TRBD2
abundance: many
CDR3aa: CASMGFLGGGPYEQYF
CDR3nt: TGTGCCAGCATGGGGTTCCTCGGCGGGGGGCCCTACGAGCAGTACTTC

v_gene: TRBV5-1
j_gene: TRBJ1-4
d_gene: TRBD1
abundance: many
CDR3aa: CASSQQGAEANEKLFF
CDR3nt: TGCGCCAGCAGCCAACAGGGGGCGGAGGCTAATGAAAAACTGTTTTTT

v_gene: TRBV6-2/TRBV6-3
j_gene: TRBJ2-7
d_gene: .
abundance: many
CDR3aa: CASIETGTYEQYF
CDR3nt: TGTGCCAGCATAGAGACGGGGACCTACGAGCAGTACTTC

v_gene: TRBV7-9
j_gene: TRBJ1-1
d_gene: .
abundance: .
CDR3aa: CASSFEVNTEAFF
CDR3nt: TGTGCCAGCAGCTTTGAAGTAAACACTGAAGCTTTCTTT

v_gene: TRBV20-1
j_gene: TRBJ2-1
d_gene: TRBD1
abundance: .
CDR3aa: CSARDGQGARNEQFF
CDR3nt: TGCAGTGCTAGAGATGGACAGGGGGCCCGCAATGAGCAGTTCTTC

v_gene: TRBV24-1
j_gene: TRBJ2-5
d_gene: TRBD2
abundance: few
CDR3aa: CATSGDRTSGGQYQETQYF
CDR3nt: TGTGCCACCAGTGGGGACCGGACTAGCGGGGGACAGTACCAAGAGACCCAGTACTTC